The present TCR beta chain was sequenced within a study of low-dose radiotherapy and immunotherapy resistance in tumors. The CDR3 spans 14 residues. V was clipped by 4 bases and J by 7 bases; unmatched bases: 8. Germline loops: CDR1 SGHRS, CDR2 YFSETQ. Alpha and beta chains were covered, as first-strand cDNA relied on TRAV- and TRBV-specific primers. The authors amplified TCRs for around 20 PCR cycles with a constant-region primer and a V-primer adapter. MiXCR, applied by TCRdb to the reads, yields one record per CDR3 protein. Seen here are about 60,000 distinct CDR3 sequences, around 23% observed once, and the top ten hold around 7%. Time point reported: after trial treatment. Treatment given: LDRT plus nivolumab, ipilimumab, low-dose cyclophosphamide and aspirin (RACIN trial). The donors' treatment consisted of nivolumab, ipilimumab, aspirin, low-dose cyclophosphamide and low-dose radiotherapy. Each patient who was eligible had an advanced solid tumor with no tumor-infiltrating lymphocytes.

Source: PBMCs, taken after low-dose radiotherapy plus immunotherapy. The receptor's source is a male donor with prostate cancer. The gene calls are TRBV5-1 and TRBJ2-7, with 10 bases identical to TRBD2. The CDR3 nucleotides read TGCGCCAGCAGCCCTAGCGGGAGCGGGGGAGAGCAGTACTTC. Its translation: CASSPSGSGGEQYF. Based on the CDR3 plus reference TRBV5-1 and TRBJ2-7, the full variable domain is KAGVTQTPRYLIKTRGQQVTLSCSPISGHRSVSWYQQTPGQGLQFLFEYFSETQRNKGNFPGRFSGRQFSNSRSEMNVSTLELGDSALYLCASSPSGSGGEQYFGPGTRLTVT.